Sequencing of this T cell receptor beta chain was carried out in a study of CD8+ T cells in alopecia areata. As for the study in general: Tofacitinib was taken orally by treated patients, and the dose was 5 to 10 mg twice daily.

Sequencing used cDNA as its template, made by extracting RNA and reverse transcribing it. Profiled with immunoSEQ multiplex PCR; TCRdb holds only in-frame clones, not every one. The sample has roughly 150,000 clones; around half are singletons. From germline, CDR1 is LGHNA and CDR2 YSLEER. V gave up 5 bases and J gave up 15 bases; unmatched junction bases: 10. This CDR3 spans 13 amino acids. Findings and limits, study-wide: Elevated clonality characterized lesional scalp relative to normal scalp, particularly in alopecia totalis/universalis.

In alopecia areata patients, both lesional scalp punch biopsies and peripheral blood were collected. A FACSAria was used to sort CD4+ and CD8+ T cells. These cells came from PBMCs. As regards this clone: Its antigen is as yet unknown.

The specimen was CD8+ T cells sorted from blood, collected at week 0. This receptor was obtained from a human donor with alopecia areata. This rearrangement joins TRBV4-3 to TRBJ1-6, with 7 positions matching TRBD1. CDR3 protein: CASSTGTALDLHF. The CDR3 bases are TGCGCCAGCAGCACTGGGACAGCCCTGGACCTCCACTTT.